The present T cell receptor beta chain was sequenced within a study of T cells in Graves' hyperthyroidism and ophthalmopathy. Notes on the study in general: Most clonotypes expanded in the thyroid (above 0.001) were also present in blood. In simple terms, a model built on 13 V-J features told ophthalmopathy apart from stable hyperthyroidism.

Researchers defined stable Graves' hyperthyroidism as no ophthalmopathy progression within 18 months. Diagnoses rested on clinical symptoms, serum thyroxine and TRAb, thyroid ultrasound and orbital computed tomography. TCR beta CDR3 region amplification was performed from RNA transcripts. Initially, a first-round RT-PCR of the TCR CDR3 employed the HTBI primer set. TCRdb processed the multiplex PCR reads anew with MiXCR; each CDR3 protein has one entry. The table has about 840,000 distinct CDR3 sequences, 38% seen once; the top ten hold more than 7%. This CDR3 is built from 15 residues. Germline values: CDR1 MNHEY, CDR2 SVGAGI. The V segment lost 6 bases and the J segment 1 base; nucleotides outside the gene matches: 6. This clonotype was counted a few times. Antigen specificity is unknown.

The source material was blood. This receptor was obtained from a man between 18 and 35 years old with Graves' hyperthyroidism. The chain joins TRBV6-5 to TRBJ1-5, with 7 bases lining up with TRBD1. Here the CDR3 reads CASSRQGRSNQPQHF. Written as DNA, the CDR3 is TGTGCCAGCAGCCGACAGGGAAGGAGCAATCAGCCCCAGCATTTT.